This entry concerns a single T cell receptor (beta chain). Antigen: not known. An Oncomine TCR Beta short-read assay was used to sequence the DNA from cultured CD4+ T cells. Using the QIAamp micro DNA kit, genomic DNA was extracted from the CD4+ T cells that had been cultured. TCRdb passed the PCR reads through MiXCR, listing each CDR3 protein once. This sample yields some 13,000 distinct CDR3 sequences, of which under 50% are seen a single time; about 20% belongs to the top ten. As for treatment: approximately nine-day PBMC culture with coronavirus spike peptide pools or control peptides (ViraFEST assay). The data belong to a study of vaccination and CD4 T cells after COVID-19. Study in general: After nasal swab PCR-confirmed SARS-CoV-2, roughly ten convalescents had mild disease and one severe. Either a CEFX pool, an HIV-1 Nef pool, or no peptide was added to control cultures.

Trimming cost V 6 bases and J 1 base, with 3 bases left between them. The CDR3 loop spans 11 amino acids. Germline loops: CDR1 ENHRY, CDR2 SYGVKD. The genes are TRBV10-3 and TRBJ2-5, with unresolved D. The TCR was taken from a human donor who had recovered from COVID-19. The source material was CD4+ T cells from blood, cultured in vitro, sampled before SARS-CoV-2 vaccination. CDR3 residues: CAIRIQETQYF. As DNA, the CDR3 is TGTGCCATCAGGATCCAAGAGACCCAGTACTTC.